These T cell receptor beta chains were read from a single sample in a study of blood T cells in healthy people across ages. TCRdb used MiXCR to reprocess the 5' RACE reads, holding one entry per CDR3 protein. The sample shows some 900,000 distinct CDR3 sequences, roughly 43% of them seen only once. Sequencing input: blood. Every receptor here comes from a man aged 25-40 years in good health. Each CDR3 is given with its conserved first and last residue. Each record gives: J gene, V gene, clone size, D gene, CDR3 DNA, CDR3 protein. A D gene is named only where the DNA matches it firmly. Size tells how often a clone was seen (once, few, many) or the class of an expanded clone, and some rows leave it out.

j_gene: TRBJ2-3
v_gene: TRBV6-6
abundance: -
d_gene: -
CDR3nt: TGTGCCAGCAGTTACTCCCTGGGCGGGGGCACAGATACGCAGTATTTT
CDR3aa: CASSYSLGGGTDTQYF

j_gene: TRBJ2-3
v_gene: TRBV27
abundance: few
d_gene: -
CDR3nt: TGTGCCAGCAGTTTATTTGACGGACGTGCCACAGATACGCAGTATTTT
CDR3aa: CASSLFDGRATDTQYF

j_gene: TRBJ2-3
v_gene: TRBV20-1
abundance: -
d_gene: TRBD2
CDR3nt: TGCAGTGCTAGAGAATGGCGGGGGGGCCTTTTAGATACGCAGTATTTT
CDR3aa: CSAREWRGGLLDTQYF

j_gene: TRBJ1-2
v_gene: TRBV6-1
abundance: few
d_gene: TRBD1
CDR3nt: TGTGCCAGCAGTCGAGGGACAGGGGGCGTTGGCTCTGATGGCTACACCTTC
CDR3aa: CASSRGTGGVGSDGYTF

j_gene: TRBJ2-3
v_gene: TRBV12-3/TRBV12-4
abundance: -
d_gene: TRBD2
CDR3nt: TGTGCCAGCAGACCCGCGGGGGTTGCTAGCACAGATACGCAGTATTTT
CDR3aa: CASRPAGVASTDTQYF

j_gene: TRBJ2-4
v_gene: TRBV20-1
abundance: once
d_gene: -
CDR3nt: TGCAGTGCTAGAGATCTAACTAGAAGTCCCTTTGGCTCCTACAAGCAGTACTTC
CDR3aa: CSARDLTRSPFGSYKQYF

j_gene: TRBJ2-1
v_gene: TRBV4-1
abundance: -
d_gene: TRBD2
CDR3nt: TGCGCCAGCAGCCAAGAGTCCAGCGGGGGGGCAATTATGGATGAGCAGTTCTTC
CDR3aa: CASSQESSGGAIMDEQFF

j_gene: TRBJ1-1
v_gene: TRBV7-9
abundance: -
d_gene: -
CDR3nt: TGTGCCAGCAGCTTTAAGGGGGGACACCAGAGAGCTTTCTTT
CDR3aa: CASSFKGGHQRAFF

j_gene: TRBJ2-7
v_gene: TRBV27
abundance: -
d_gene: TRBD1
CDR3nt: TGTGCCAGCACCTCCGGGACAGGGAGGCACGAGCAGTACTTC
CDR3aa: CASTSGTGRHEQYF

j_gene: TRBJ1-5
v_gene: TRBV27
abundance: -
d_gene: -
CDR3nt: TGTGCCAGCGGCTCCGGGTCATCCAATCAGCCCCAGCATTTT
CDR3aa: CASGSGSSNQPQHF

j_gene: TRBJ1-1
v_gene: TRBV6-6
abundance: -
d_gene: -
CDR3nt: TGTGCCAGCAGGACGACAGGCGACATGAACACTGAAGCTTTCTTT
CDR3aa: CASRTTGDMNTEAFF

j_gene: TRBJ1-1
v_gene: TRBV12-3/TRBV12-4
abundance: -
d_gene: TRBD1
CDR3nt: TGTGCCAGCAGTTTCACCCGGGACAGGGTCATGAACACTGAAGCTTTCTTT
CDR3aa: CASSFTRDRVMNTEAFF

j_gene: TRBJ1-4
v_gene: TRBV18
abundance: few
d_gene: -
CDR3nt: TGTGCCAGCTCACCACGGGGCTCAAATGAAAAACTGTTTTTT
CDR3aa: CASSPRGSNEKLFF

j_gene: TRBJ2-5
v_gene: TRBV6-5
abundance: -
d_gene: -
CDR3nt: TGTGCCAGCAGTTCAGGGGTTTGGGAGCAGTACTTC
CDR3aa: CASSSGVWEQYF

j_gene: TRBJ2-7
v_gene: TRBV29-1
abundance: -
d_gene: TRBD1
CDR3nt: TGCAGCGCCCGATCGGCAGGGGGCTACGAGCAGTACTTC
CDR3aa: CSARSAGGYEQYF

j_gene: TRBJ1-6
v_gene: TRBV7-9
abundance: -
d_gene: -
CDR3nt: TGTGCCAGCAGCTTAGGGGAGGGTTATTCACCCCTCCACTTT
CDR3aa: CASSLGEGYSPLHF

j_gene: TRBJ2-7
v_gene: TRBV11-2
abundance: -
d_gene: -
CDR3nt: TGTGCCAGCAGCTTACAGGGGATTTTTTACGAGCAGTACTTC
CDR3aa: CASSLQGIFYEQYF

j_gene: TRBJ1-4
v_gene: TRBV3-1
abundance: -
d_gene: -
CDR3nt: TGTGCCAGCAGCCAAGAAGCGGGTGAAAAACTGTTTTTT
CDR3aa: CASSQEAGEKLFF

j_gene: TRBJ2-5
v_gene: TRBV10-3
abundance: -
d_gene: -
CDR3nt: TGTGCCATCAGTGAGATTGAAGGGCCATACAATGAGCAGTACTTC
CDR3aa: CAISEIEGPYNEQYF

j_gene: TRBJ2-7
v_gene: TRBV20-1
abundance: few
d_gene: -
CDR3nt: TGCAGTGCTAGAGATCCATCGGGACCTACCTACGAGCAGTACTTC
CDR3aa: CSARDPSGPTYEQYF

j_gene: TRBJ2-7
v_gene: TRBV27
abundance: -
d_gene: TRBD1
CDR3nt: TGTGCCAGCAGAAGAGATAGGACAGGGGGCTACGAGCAGTACTTC
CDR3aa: CASRRDRTGGYEQYF

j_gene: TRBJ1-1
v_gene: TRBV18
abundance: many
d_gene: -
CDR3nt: TGTGCCAGCTCACCCGGGCGGAACACTGAAGCTTTCTTT
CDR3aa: CASSPGRNTEAFF

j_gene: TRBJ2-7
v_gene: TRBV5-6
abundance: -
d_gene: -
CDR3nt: TGTGCCAGCAGCCACCGACAGTTTTACGAGCAGTACTTC
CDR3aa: CASSHRQFYEQYF

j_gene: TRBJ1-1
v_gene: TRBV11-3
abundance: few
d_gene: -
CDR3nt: TGTGCCAGCAGCTATTACGGAGGATCAAACACTGAAGCTTTCTTT
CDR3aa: CASSYYGGSNTEAFF

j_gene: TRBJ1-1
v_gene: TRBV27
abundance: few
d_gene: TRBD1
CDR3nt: TGTGCCAGCAGTTTATCGGGCAGGGGGCCCCAACTGAACACTGAAGCTTTCTTT
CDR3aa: CASSLSGRGPQLNTEAFF

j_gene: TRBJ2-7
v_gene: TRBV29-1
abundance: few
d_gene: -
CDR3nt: TGCAGCGTTGGCAGGGCAGACAGGTCGACCTCCTACGAGCAGTACTTC
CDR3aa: CSVGRADRSTSYEQYF

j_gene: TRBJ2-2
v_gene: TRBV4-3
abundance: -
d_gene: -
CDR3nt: TGCGCCAGCAGCCAAGGGTGGGAGAACACCGGGGAGCTGTTTTTT
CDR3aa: CASSQGWENTGELFF

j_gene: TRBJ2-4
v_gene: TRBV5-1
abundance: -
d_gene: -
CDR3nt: TGCGCCAGCAGCTTGGCCCGGGACGCCTCCTCCAAAAACATTCAGTACTTC
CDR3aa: CASSLARDASSKNIQYF

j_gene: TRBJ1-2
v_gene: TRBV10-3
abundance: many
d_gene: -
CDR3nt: TGTGCCATCAGTGATATGAGGAGGGGCTACACCTTC
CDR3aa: CAISDMRRGYTF

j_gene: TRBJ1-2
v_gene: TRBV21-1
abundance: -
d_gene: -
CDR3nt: TGTGCCAGCAGCAAAAAGGAGACAGGGGGGAACGAGACCAATAACTATGGCTACACCTTC
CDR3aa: CASSKKETGGNETNNYGYTF

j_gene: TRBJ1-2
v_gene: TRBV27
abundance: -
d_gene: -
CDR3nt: TGTGCCAGCAGTTTATACGGGGGGCTTGGGTATGGCTACACCTTC
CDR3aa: CASSLYGGLGYGYTF

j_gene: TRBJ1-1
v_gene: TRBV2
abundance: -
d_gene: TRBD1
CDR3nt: TGTGCCAGCAGTACAGGACAGGGGAACACTGAAGCTTTCTTT
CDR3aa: CASSTGQGNTEAFF

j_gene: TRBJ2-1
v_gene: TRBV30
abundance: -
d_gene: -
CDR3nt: TGTGCCTGGAGTTTTTACAATGAGCAGTTCTTC
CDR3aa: CAWSFYNEQFF

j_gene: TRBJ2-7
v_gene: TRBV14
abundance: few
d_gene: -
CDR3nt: TGTGCCAGCAGCGCTCCGGCCAGACACCACGAGCAGTACTTC
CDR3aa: CASSAPARHHEQYF

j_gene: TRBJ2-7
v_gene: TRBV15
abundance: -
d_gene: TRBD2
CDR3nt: TGTGCCACCAGCGCAACCCGGACTAGCTCCGAGCAGTACTTC
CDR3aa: CATSATRTSSEQYF

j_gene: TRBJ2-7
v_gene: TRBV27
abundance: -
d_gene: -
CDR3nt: TGTGCCAGCAGTTTTTGGGGGCCGGCCTCGCCCTACGAGCAGTACTTC
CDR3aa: CASSFWGPASPYEQYF

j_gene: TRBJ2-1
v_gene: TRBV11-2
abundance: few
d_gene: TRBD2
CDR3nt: TGTGCCAGCAGCAACGTAGCGGGGGGGCCTAATGAGCAGTTCTTC
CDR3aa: CASSNVAGGPNEQFF

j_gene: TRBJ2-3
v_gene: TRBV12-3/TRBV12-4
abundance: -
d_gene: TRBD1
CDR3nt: TGTGCCAGCAGCCCGGACAGGTCAAGCACAGATACGCAGTATTTT
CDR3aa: CASSPDRSSTDTQYF

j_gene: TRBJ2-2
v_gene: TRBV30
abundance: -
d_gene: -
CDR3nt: TGTGCCTGGAAGGACGACACCGGGGAGCTGTTTTTT
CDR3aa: CAWKDDTGELFF

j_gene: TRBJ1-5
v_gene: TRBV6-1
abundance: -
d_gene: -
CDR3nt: TGTGCCAGCAGCCGGGAGACGGGCCGAATTATGGCCCAGCATTTT
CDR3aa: CASSRETGRIMAQHF

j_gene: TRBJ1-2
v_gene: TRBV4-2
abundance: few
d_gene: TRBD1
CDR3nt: TGTGCCAGCTCAACCGGGACAGGGAGCGGCTACACCTTC
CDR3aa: CASSTGTGSGYTF

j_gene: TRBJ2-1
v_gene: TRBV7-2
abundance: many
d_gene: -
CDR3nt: TGTGCCAGCAGCTTAGTCCCGTTTTACAATGAGCAGTTCTTC
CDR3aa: CASSLVPFYNEQFF

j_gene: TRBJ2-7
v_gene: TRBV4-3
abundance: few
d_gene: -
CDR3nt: TGCGCCAGCAGCCACAATTCCGGGGAGCAGTACTTC
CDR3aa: CASSHNSGEQYF

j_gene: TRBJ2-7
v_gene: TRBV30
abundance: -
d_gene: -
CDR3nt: TGTGCCTATCGACAGGCCTACGAGCAGTACTTC
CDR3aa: CAYRQAYEQYF

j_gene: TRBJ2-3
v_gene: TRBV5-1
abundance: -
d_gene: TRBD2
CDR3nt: TGCGCCAGCAGACTCGGGAGCGGGGGGGCCTCAGATACGCAGTATTTT
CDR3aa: CASRLGSGGASDTQYF

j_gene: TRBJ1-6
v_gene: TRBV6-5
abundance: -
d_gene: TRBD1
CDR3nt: TGTGCCAGCGGAATTTCCGGGACAGGCAATTCACCCCTCCACTTT
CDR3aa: CASGISGTGNSPLHF

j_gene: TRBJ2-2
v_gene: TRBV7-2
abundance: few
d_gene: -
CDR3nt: TGTGCCAGCAGCGGGCGTCGAACCGGGGAGCTGTTTTTT
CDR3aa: CASSGRRTGELFF

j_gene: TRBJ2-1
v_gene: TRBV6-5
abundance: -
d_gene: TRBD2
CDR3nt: TGTGCCAGCAGTTACTCGACTAGCGGCTCCTCCTACAATGAGCAGTTCTTC
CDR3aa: CASSYSTSGSSYNEQFF

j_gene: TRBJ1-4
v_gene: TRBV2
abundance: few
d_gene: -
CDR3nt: TGTGCCAGCCTGACAGGTTACCGCGAAAAACTGTTTTTT
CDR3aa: CASLTGYREKLFF

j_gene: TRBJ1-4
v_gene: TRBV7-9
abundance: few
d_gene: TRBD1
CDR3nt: TGTGCCAGCAGCTTAGCCCAGGGGGTTTATAATGAAAAACTGTTTTTT
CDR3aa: CASSLAQGVYNEKLFF

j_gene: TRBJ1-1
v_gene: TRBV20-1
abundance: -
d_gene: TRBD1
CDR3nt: TGCAGTGCCTCTACAGGGGGAAAGTCTGAAGCTTTCTTT
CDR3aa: CSASTGGKSEAFF